The T cell receptor beta chain described here comes from a study of siplizumab effects on memory and regulatory T cells. Study conclusions and caveats: A mean of roughly 70% of mappable alloreactive CD4+ clones were Treg-derived with siplizumab, compared with about 30% in controls. Few alloreactive clones mapped to unstimulated subsets. Confirmation was lacking for the suppressive function of proliferating Tregs derived from siplizumab cultures.

V was shortened by 1 base and J by 2 bases, with 9 bases between the two germline ends. Germline assignment: CDR1 LNHDA and CDR2 SQIVND (reference sequence). The CDR3 totals 14 residues. Every sample had approximately 10^5 of its TCR templates assayed. The method was immunoSEQ multiplex PCR; TCRdb's version includes in-frame clones alone and lacks a portion of them. Of about 48,000 clones in the sample, more than 75% are singletons; the top ten hold less than 0.35%. Comments on this clone: The target antigen is unknown.

This clonotype was sampled from a human donor in good health. The J gene is TRBJ2-7, the V gene TRBV19, with D unresolved. The sequenced sample consisted of naive CD8+ T cells sorted from blood. This chain's CDR3 is CASSIGPATYEQYF. CDR3 nucleotide sequence: TGTGCCAGTAGTATAGGTCCGGCCACCTACGAGCAGTACTTC.